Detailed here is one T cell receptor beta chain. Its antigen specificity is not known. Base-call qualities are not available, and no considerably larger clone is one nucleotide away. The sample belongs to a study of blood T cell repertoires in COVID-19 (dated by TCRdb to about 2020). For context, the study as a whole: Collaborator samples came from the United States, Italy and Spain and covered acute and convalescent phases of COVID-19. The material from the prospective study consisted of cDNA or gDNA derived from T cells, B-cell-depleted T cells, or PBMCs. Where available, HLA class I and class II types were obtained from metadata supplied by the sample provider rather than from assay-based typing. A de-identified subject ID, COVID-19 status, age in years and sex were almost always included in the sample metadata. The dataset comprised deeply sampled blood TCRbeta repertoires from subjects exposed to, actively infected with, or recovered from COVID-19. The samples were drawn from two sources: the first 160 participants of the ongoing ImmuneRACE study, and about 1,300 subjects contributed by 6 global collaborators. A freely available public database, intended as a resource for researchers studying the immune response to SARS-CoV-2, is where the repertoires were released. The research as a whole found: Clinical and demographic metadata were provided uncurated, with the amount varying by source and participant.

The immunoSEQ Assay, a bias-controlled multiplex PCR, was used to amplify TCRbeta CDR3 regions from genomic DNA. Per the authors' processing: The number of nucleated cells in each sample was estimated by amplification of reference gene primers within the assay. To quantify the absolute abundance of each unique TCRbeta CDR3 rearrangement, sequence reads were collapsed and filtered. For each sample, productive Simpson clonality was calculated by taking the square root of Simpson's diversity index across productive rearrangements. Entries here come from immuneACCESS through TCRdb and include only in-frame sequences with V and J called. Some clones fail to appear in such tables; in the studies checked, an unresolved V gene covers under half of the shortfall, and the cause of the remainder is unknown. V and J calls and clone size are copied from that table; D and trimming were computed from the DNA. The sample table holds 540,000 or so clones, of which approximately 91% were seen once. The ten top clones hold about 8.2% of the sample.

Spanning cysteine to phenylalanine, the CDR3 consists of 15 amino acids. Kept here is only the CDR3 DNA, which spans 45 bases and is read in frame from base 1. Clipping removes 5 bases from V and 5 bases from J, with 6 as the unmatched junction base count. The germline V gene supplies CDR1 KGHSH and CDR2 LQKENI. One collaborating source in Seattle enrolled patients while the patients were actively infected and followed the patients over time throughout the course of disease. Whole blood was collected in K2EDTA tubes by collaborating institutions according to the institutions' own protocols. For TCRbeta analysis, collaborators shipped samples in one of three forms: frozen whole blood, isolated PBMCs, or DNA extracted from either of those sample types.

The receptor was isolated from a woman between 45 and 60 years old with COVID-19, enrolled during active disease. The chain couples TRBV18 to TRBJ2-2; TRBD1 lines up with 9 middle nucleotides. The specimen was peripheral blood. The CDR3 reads CASSIRTGATGELFF. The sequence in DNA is TGTGCCAGCTCAATCAGGACAGGGGCAACCGGGGAGCTGTTTTTT.